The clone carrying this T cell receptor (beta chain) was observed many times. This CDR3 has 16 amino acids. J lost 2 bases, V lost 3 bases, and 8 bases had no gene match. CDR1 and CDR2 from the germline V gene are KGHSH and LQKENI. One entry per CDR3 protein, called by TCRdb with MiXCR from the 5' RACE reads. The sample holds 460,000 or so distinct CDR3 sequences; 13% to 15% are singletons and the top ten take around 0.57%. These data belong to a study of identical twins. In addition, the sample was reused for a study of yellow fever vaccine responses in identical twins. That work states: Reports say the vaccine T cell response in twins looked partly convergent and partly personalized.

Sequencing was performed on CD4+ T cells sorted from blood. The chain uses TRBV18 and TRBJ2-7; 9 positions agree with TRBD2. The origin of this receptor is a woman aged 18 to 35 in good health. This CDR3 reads CASSPQAGGFAYEQYF. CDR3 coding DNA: TGTGCCAGCTCACCGCAAGCGGGAGGCTTCGCCTACGAGCAGTACTTC.